The clone carrying this TCR beta chain was found a few times. Its cognate antigen is unknown. This sample is part of a study of beta chain features in type 1 diabetes. Overall study: Sorted cells from all samples, numbering some 99,000,000, were examined. General study findings and limits: Researchers could not determine here whether HLA type influences TCRB rearrangement. For patients, the naive, central memory and Treg TCRB repertoires appeared more alike than for healthy donors.

Based on CD45RO/CCR7/CD25/CD127/CD95/CD27, CD4+ regulatory, stem cell-like memory, naive and central memory cells were sorted. Since all of the isolated RNA was reverse transcribed, expressed TCRB transcripts were what got sequenced. This table comes from immunoSEQ multiplex PCR, and its TCRdb copy is limited to in-frame clones, with some not included. Seen here are hundreds of thousands of clones, roughly a sixth observed once, and the top ten hold 0.023%. CDR1 is LNHNV and CDR2 is YYDKDF in the germline V gene (reference sequence). Trimming removed 5 bases at V and 2 bases at J, with 13 bases between. The CDR3 extends over 16 amino acids.

The specimen was naive CD4+ T cells from blood. The receptor comes from a woman under 30 in good health. The chain recombines TRBV15 with TRBJ2-6; D not certain. Here the CDR3 reads CATSPPSATGANVLTF. The CDR3 region has the DNA TGTGCCACCAGCCCCCCTTCAGCGACTGGGGCCAACGTCCTGACTTTC.